Below, 5 T cell receptor beta chains from the same sample are listed, as sequenced in a study of blood T cell repertoires in COVID-19. The table came from immunoSEQ multiplex PCR; TCRdb's copy has only in-frame clones and leaves some out. Among fewer than 200,000 clones listed, 82% were seen once. The sequenced material came from peripheral blood. All receptors derive from a woman between 70 and 85 years old with acute or convalescent COVID-19.

This clone was detected once. The gene calls are TRBV11-2 and TRBJ2-5; unclear D gene. The germline CDR1 and CDR2 sequences are SGHAT and FQNNGV. This CDR3 comprises 13 residues. V lost 2 bases, J lost 7 bases, and 11 bases lay in between. The CDR3 loop reads CASSLLGPGTQYF. CDR3 sequence (DNA): TGTGCCAGCAGCTTATTAGGCCCAGGGACCCAGTACTTC. Complete variable domain (other parts from reference TRBV11-2 and TRBJ2-5): EAGVAQSPRYKIIEKRQSVAFWCNPISGHATLYWYQQILGQGPKLLIQFQNNGVVDDSQLPKDRFSAERLKGVDSTLKIQPAKLEDSAVYLCASSLLGPGTQYFGPGTRLLVL.

This rearrangement joins TRBV28 to TRBJ2-7, with TRBD1 matching 7 bases. With 5 bases clipped from V and 1 base from J, the junction kept 5 bases outside the gene matches. This CDR3 region has 14 residues. Looked up from germline, CDR1 is MDHEN and CDR2 is SYDVKM. The CDR3 nucleotides read TGTGCCAGCAGTCCGACAGGGATTTCCTACGAGCAGTACTTC. It codes for CASSPTGISYEQYF.

V and J are TRBV5-1 and TRBJ2-2; 10 bases align to TRBD1. This CDR3 region has 15 residues. Per the germline V gene, CDR1 is SGHRS and CDR2 is YFSETQ. With 4 bases clipped from V and 4 bases from J, the junction kept 4 bases outside the gene matches. The CDR3 DNA reads TGCGCCAGCAGCATGGGGACAGGGGTCACCGGGGAGCTGTTTTTT. Translated: CASSMGTGVTGELFF.

V is TRBV30 and J is TRBJ1-5; D is ambiguous. The length of the CDR3 is 13 residues. The V and J ends lost 1 base and 2 bases respectively, with 6 bases between them. In germline, CDR1 is GTSNPN, CDR2 SVGIG (reference sequence). The CDR3 loop is CAWSAQRNQPQHF. The CDR3 bases are TGTGCCTGGAGTGCACAGCGCAATCAGCCCCAGCATTTT.

This clone was counted only a few times. The chain recombines TRBV6-5 with TRBJ1-4; D not resolved. Germline V lookup: CDR1 MNHEY, CDR2 SVGAGI. The CDR3 has 15 residues. V gave up 2 bases and J gave up 7 bases, with 14 bases separating them. The CDR3 reads CASSYGVDGVEKLFF. The DNA of the CDR3 is TGTGCCAGCAGTTACGGAGTAGACGGCGTTGAAAAACTGTTTTTT.